Detailed here is one TCR beta chain. Its antigen is still unknown. cDNA synthesis used the whole RNA isolate, giving expressed TCRB sequences. The study sequenced naive, central memory and regulatory T cell samples to an average of roughly 3.4 million reads. Some clones are missing from TCRdb's copy, which holds only in-frame ones; the method was immunoSEQ multiplex PCR. The repertoire holds over 600,000 clones, roughly 12% seen once, with approximately 0.11% in the top ten. The entry originates in a study of beta chain features in type 1 diabetes. Points from the study as a whole: Among all four CD4+ subsets, Type 1 diabetes patients had TCRB CDR3s that were moderately but significantly shorter. It was among patients, rather than healthy donors, that naive, central memory and Treg TCRB repertoires appeared more similar. Fewer insertions but more deletions were seen at VDJ junctions in type 1 diabetes patients.

Purity (above 95%) was reached by all sorted populations. Sequenced sample: naive CD4+ T cells from blood. This TCR came from a young man with type 1 diabetes.

DNA for the CDR3: TGTGCCAGCTCCCTAAGCGGGGGGCCATACAATGAGCAGTTCTTC. Protein product: CASSLSGGPYNEQFF. The J gene is TRBJ2-1, the V gene TRBV9; TRBD2 matches at 9 bases. CDR1 SGDLS and CDR2 YYNGEE come from the germline V gene. The CDR3 is 15 amino acids. J lost 4 bases, V lost 7 bases, and 9 bases had no gene match.